The clone carrying this T cell receptor (beta chain) was found a few times. Its antigen is not identified. Here immunoSEQ multiplex PCR was the method, and the copy in TCRdb shows in-frame clones only, minus some. This sample has 95,000 to 150,000 clones, with under 85% found just once. The sample belongs to a study of T cell responses to AZD1222 COVID-19 vaccine. The CDR3 runs to 16 residues. CDR1 and CDR2 (germline): LNHDA, SQIVND (reference sequence). V lost 7 bases to trimming and J lost 4 bases, with 22 bases between them. Points from the study as a whole: Baseline seropositives among AZD1222 recipients totaled only five to seven.

The sample was peripheral blood, taken on day 0 of AZD1222 vaccination. This TCR was recovered from an adult in good health. The genes are TRBV19 and TRBJ1-2, with D tentatively TRBD1 (6 bases). In DNA form, the CDR3 reads TGTGCCAGTACCCTCCGGACAAACCGGGGGGCCTATGGCTACACCTTC. Amino acids: CASTLRTNRGAYGYTF.